The rows below give T cell receptor beta chains drawn from one sample of a study of blood T cells in healthy people across ages. Using its own MiXCR run on the 5' RACE reads, TCRdb lists one record per CDR3 protein. The table has 870,000 or so distinct CDR3 sequences, more than 25% seen once. The sequencing sample was made of blood. Receptors originate from a woman of 80 years or more in good health. Both conserved end residues are part of each CDR3. D genes are given only for firm matches. Clone size is stated in some rows and not others, as once, few, many or a class when expanded.

D,V,size,J,CDR3,DNA
.,TRBV4-3,few,TRBJ1-4,CASSQRAGKLFF,TGCGCCAGCAGCCAGAGAGCAGGAAAACTGTTTTTT
TRBD1,TRBV11-2,few,TRBJ2-5,CASSDLGRRQGEQETQYF,TGTGCCAGCAGCGACCTAGGGAGAAGACAGGGGGAACAAGAGACCCAGTACTTC
TRBD1,TRBV20-1,.,TRBJ1-4,CSARRGQANEKLFF,TGCAGTGCTAGAAGGGGACAGGCTAATGAAAAACTGTTTTTT
TRBD2,TRBV28,.,TRBJ2-3,CASSLAGGFSTDTQYF,TGTGCCAGCAGTCTAGCGGGGGGGTTCAGCACAGATACGCAGTATTTT
TRBD2,TRBV7-2,.,TRBJ2-1,CASSLEIAGAGNNEQFF,TGTGCCAGCAGCTTAGAAATAGCGGGGGCGGGGAACAATGAGCAGTTCTTC
TRBD1,TRBV5-5,.,TRBJ2-7,CASSFVAGGAYEQYF,TGTGCCAGCAGCTTCGTGGCAGGGGGAGCCTACGAGCAGTACTTC
TRBD1,TRBV30,many,TRBJ2-3,CARWDRGRTDTQYF,TGTGCCCGTTGGGACAGGGGACGCACAGATACGCAGTATTTT
.,TRBV18,few,TRBJ2-1,CASSPVTAAKEQFF,TGTGCCAGCTCACCAGTGACGGCTGCAAAAGAGCAGTTCTTC
.,TRBV2,.,TRBJ2-2,CASSGGLWDTGELFF,TGTGCCAGCAGTGGGGGATTATGGGACACCGGGGAGCTGTTTTTT
TRBD1,TRBV12-3/TRBV12-4,.,TRBJ2-1,CASSPPGQGRDEQFF,TGTGCCAGCAGCCCACCGGGACAGGGGCGCGATGAGCAGTTCTTC
TRBD1,TRBV7-9,.,TRBJ1-4,CARNPGRGNEKLFF,TGTGCCAGGAATCCCGGCAGGGGGAATGAAAAACTGTTTTTT
.,TRBV6-6,.,TRBJ2-7,CACSYSSAEGTYEQHF,TGTGCCTGCAGTTACTCGAGTGCGGAGGGTACCTACGAGCAGCACTTC
TRBD1,TRBV27,many,TRBJ2-1,CASSWDRVWSYNEQFF,TGTGCCAGCAGTTGGGACAGGGTTTGGTCCTACAATGAGCAGTTCTTC
TRBD1,TRBV7-9,once,TRBJ2-1,CASSRGQGHPDEQFF,TGTGCCAGCAGCCGGGGACAGGGGCATCCGGATGAGCAGTTCTTC
.,TRBV20-1,.,TRBJ1-5,CSATGKWNQSQHF,TGCAGTGCAACAGGGAAATGGAATCAGTCCCAGCATTTT
.,TRBV11-2,many,TRBJ2-7,CASSAPGNPYEQYF,TGTGCCAGCAGCGCCCCCGGGAACCCCTACGAGCAGTACTTC
.,TRBV15,many,TRBJ2-1,CATSIQGSTQYEQFF,TGTGCCACCAGCATACAGGGTTCGACACAATATGAGCAGTTCTTC
.,TRBV7-2,.,TRBJ1-6,CASSLWTGSGNSPLHF,TGTGCCAGCAGCTTGTGGACGGGCAGTGGGAATTCACCCCTCCACTTT
TRBD2,TRBV7-2,many,TRBJ2-3,CASSLQAGGGTDTQYF,TGTGCCAGCAGCTTACAGGCGGGGGGAGGAACAGATACGCAGTATTTT
.,TRBV2,.,TRBJ2-1,CASRQTRLGGEFF,TGTGCCAGCAGACAAACGAGACTTGGAGGGGAGTTCTTC
TRBD1,TRBV7-3,.,TRBJ2-5,CASSLGTGEQETQYF,TGTGCCAGCAGCTTAGGGACAGGGGAACAAGAGACCCAGTACTTC
.,TRBV20-1,many,TRBJ2-1,CKVGTGARNEQFF,TGCAAGGTGGGGACCGGGGCCAGGAATGAGCAGTTCTTC
.,TRBV6-2/TRBV6-3,.,TRBJ1-1,CASSYTLGGPKATNTEAFF,TGTGCCAGCAGTTACACCCTAGGGGGGCCTAAGGCAACGAACACTGAAGCTTTCTTT
.,TRBV25-1,many,TRBJ2-7,CASSEFGSRAYEQYF,TGTGCCAGCAGTGAATTTGGTAGCAGAGCCTACGAGCAGTACTTC
.,TRBV6-1,.,TRBJ1-5,CASSQTVGNQPQHF,TGTGCCAGCAGTCAGACAGTGGGCAATCAGCCCCAGCATTTT
.,TRBV7-2,many,TRBJ2-5,CASSLLTAPQETQYF,TGTGCCAGCAGCTTACTCACAGCACCCCAAGAGACCCAGTACTTC
.,TRBV15,.,TRBJ2-1,CATSDAVRGKETQFF,TGTGCCACCAGCGACGCCGTTCGGGGGAAGGAGACCCAGTTCTTC
.,TRBV6-2/TRBV6-3,few,TRBJ2-5,CASSSAGGEETQYF,TGTGCCAGCAGTTCTGCCGGGGGAGAAGAGACCCAGTACTTC